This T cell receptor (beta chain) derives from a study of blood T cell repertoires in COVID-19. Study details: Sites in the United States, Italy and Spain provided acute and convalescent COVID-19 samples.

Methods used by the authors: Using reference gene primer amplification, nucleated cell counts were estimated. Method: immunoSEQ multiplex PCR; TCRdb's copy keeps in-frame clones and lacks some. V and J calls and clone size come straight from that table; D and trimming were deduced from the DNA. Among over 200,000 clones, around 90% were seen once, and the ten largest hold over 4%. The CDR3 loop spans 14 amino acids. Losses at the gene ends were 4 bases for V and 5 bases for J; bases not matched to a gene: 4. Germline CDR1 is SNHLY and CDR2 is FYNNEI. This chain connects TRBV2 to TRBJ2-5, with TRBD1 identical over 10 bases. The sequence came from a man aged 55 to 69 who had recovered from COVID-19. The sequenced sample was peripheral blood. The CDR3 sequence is CASSGQGAGETQYF. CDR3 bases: TGTGCCAGCAGTGGACAGGGGGCCGGTGAGACCCAGTACTTC.